The rows below give T cell receptor beta chains drawn from one sample of a study of control samples from healthy donors and cancer patients. Some clones are missing from TCRdb's copy, which holds only in-frame ones; the method was immunoSEQ multiplex PCR. Of approximately 170,000 clones listed, 80% to 95% were seen once; the top ten hold 0.65% to 0.85%. Sequencing used blood. The receptors originated from a woman in her thirties in good health. Both conserved end residues are part of each CDR3. The D gene is left open where the match is weak. Clone size, where shown, is once, few, many, or a class for clones that have expanded.

cdr3_length: 13; v_call: TRBV3-1/TRBV3-2; j_call: TRBJ2-7; d_call: NA; clone_size: NA; cdr3_aa: CASSYASLNEQYF; cdr3_nt: TGTGCCAGCAGCTATGCGAGCCTTAACGAGCAGTACTTC
cdr3_length: 16; v_call: TRBV18; j_call: TRBJ2-1; d_call: TRBD1; clone_size: NA; cdr3_aa: CASSPIPGQGNNEQFF; cdr3_nt: TGTGCCAGCTCACCCATACCGGGACAGGGCAATAATGAGCAGTTCTTC
cdr3_length: 15; v_call: TRBV28; j_call: TRBJ1-2; d_call: NA; clone_size: NA; cdr3_aa: CASSSGQLLNYGYTF; cdr3_nt: TGTGCCAGCAGTTCCGGACAGCTCCTGAACTATGGCTACACCTTC
cdr3_length: 14; v_call: TRBV5-4; j_call: TRBJ1-2; d_call: NA; clone_size: once; cdr3_aa: CASSFGQESYGYTF; cdr3_nt: TGTGCCAGCAGCTTCGGTCAGGAAAGCTATGGCTACACCTTC
cdr3_length: 15; v_call: TRBV28; j_call: TRBJ1-1; d_call: NA; clone_size: NA; cdr3_aa: CASSFAGVVNTEAFF; cdr3_nt: TGTGCCAGCAGTTTCGCGGGGGTTGTGAACACTGAAGCTTTCTTT
cdr3_length: 13; v_call: TRBV4-1; j_call: TRBJ2-1; d_call: NA; clone_size: NA; cdr3_aa: CASSQVYNNEQFF; cdr3_nt: TGCGCCAGCAGCCAAGTTTATAACAATGAGCAGTTCTTC
cdr3_length: 13; v_call: TRBV4-2; j_call: TRBJ1-1; d_call: NA; clone_size: NA; cdr3_aa: CASSQEIEIGTFF; cdr3_nt: TGTGCCAGCAGCCAAGAAATAGAGATAGGGACGTTCTTT
cdr3_length: 13; v_call: TRBV28; j_call: TRBJ1-6; d_call: NA; clone_size: NA; cdr3_aa: CASSSSYNSPLHF; cdr3_nt: TGTGCCAGCAGTTCCTCGTATAATTCACCCCTCCACTTT
cdr3_length: 16; v_call: TRBV10-3; j_call: TRBJ2-1; d_call: TRBD2; clone_size: few; cdr3_aa: CAINSPGTSGSNEQFF; cdr3_nt: TGTGCCATCAATAGTCCCGGGACTAGCGGGAGCAATGAGCAGTTCTTC
cdr3_length: 13; v_call: TRBV15; j_call: TRBJ2-3; d_call: NA; clone_size: NA; cdr3_aa: CATLRAGTDTQYF; cdr3_nt: TGTGCCACCCTTCGCGCAGGCACAGATACGCAGTATTTT
cdr3_length: 14; v_call: TRBV4-2; j_call: TRBJ2-3; d_call: NA; clone_size: NA; cdr3_aa: CASSQDVLTDTQYF; cdr3_nt: TGTGCCAGCAGCCAAGACGTCCTCACAGATACGCAGTATTTT
cdr3_length: 15; v_call: TRBV5-1; j_call: TRBJ1-2; d_call: NA; clone_size: once; cdr3_aa: CASSLGDGQPYGYTF; cdr3_nt: TGCGCCAGCAGCTTGGGGGACGGACAACCCTATGGCTACACCTTC
cdr3_length: 16; v_call: TRBV4-1; j_call: TRBJ1-3; d_call: TRBD1; clone_size: NA; cdr3_aa: CASSSRGHNSGNTIYF; cdr3_nt: TGCGCCAGCAGCTCCAGGGGGCATAACTCTGGAAACACCATATATTTT
cdr3_length: 13; v_call: TRBV29-1; j_call: TRBJ2-1; d_call: TRBD2; clone_size: NA; cdr3_aa: CSVRLAVYNEQFF; cdr3_nt: TGCAGCGTTAGACTAGCGGTTTACAATGAGCAGTTCTTC
cdr3_length: 16; v_call: TRBV7-9; j_call: TRBJ2-1; d_call: TRBD2; clone_size: NA; cdr3_aa: CASSLDPRLATNEQFF; cdr3_nt: TGTGCCAGCAGCTTAGACCCTCGACTAGCTACGAATGAGCAGTTCTTC
cdr3_length: 16; v_call: TRBV4-3; j_call: TRBJ2-3; d_call: TRBD1; clone_size: NA; cdr3_aa: CASSQQTGGGADTQYF; cdr3_nt: TGCGCCAGCAGCCAACAGACAGGGGGCGGAGCAGATACGCAGTATTTT
cdr3_length: 12; v_call: TRBV2; j_call: TRBJ1-6; d_call: NA; clone_size: NA; cdr3_aa: CASSEVSSPLHF; cdr3_nt: TGTGCCAGCAGTGAAGTTAGCTCACCCCTCCACTTT
cdr3_length: 14; v_call: TRBV5-1; j_call: TRBJ1-1; d_call: NA; clone_size: NA; cdr3_aa: CASSIGGRETEAFF; cdr3_nt: TGCGCCAGCAGCATAGGGGGTAGGGAAACTGAAGCTTTCTTT
cdr3_length: 15; v_call: TRBV10-3; j_call: TRBJ2-6; d_call: NA; clone_size: once; cdr3_aa: CAIRGGGDGANVLTF; cdr3_nt: TGTGCCATCAGGGGGGGAGGAGATGGGGCCAACGTCCTGACTTTC
cdr3_length: 14; v_call: TRBV18; j_call: TRBJ1-5; d_call: TRBD1; clone_size: NA; cdr3_aa: CASSGTGGNQPQHF; cdr3_nt: TGTGCCAGCTCCGGGACAGGAGGTAATCAGCCCCAGCATTTT
cdr3_length: 15; v_call: TRBV2; j_call: TRBJ2-2; d_call: NA; clone_size: NA; cdr3_aa: CASSRDRTATGELFF; cdr3_nt: TGTGCCAGCAGTAGGGATCGGACAGCTACCGGGGAGCTGTTTTTT
cdr3_length: 16; v_call: TRBV5-1; j_call: TRBJ2-3; d_call: TRBD2; clone_size: NA; cdr3_aa: CASSGSLAGAGDTQYF; cdr3_nt: TGCGCCAGCAGCGGGTCCCTAGCGGGAGCGGGCGATACGCAGTATTTT
cdr3_length: 13; v_call: TRBV29-1; j_call: TRBJ1-5; d_call: NA; clone_size: once; cdr3_aa: CSGSYGSNQPQHF; cdr3_nt: TGCAGCGGCTCGTATGGCAGCAATCAGCCCCAGCATTTT
cdr3_length: 15; v_call: TRBV19; j_call: TRBJ1-4; d_call: TRBD1; clone_size: once; cdr3_aa: CASRALTGGYEKLFF; cdr3_nt: TGTGCCAGTAGAGCCCTTACAGGGGGGTACGAAAAACTGTTTTTT
cdr3_length: 20; v_call: TRBV4-2; j_call: TRBJ2-3; d_call: TRBD2; clone_size: NA; cdr3_aa: CASSEDPGTSGRALTDTQYF; cdr3_nt: TGTGCCAGCAGCGAAGACCCCGGGACTAGCGGGAGGGCATTGACAGATACGCAGTATTTT
cdr3_length: 14; v_call: TRBV21-1; j_call: TRBJ2-3; d_call: NA; clone_size: once; cdr3_aa: CASSGRQLTDTQYF; cdr3_nt: TGTGCCAGCAGCGGGAGACAGCTGACAGATACGCAGTATTTT
cdr3_length: 14; v_call: TRBV19; j_call: TRBJ2-7; d_call: TRBD1; clone_size: NA; cdr3_aa: CASTKGTGAYEQYF; cdr3_nt: TGTGCCAGTACTAAGGGGACAGGGGCCTACGAGCAGTACTTC